These 18 T cell receptor beta chains originate from one sample sequenced in a study of regulatory T cells in long-lasting Graves disease. Time point in this sample: newly diagnosed GD, antithyroid drugs for less than 3 months. PBMC RNA served as the TCR library source. Libraries of TCR beta came from iRepertoire HTBI primers plus Arm-PCR of CDR3 regions. TCRdb reprocessed the multiplex PCR reads via MiXCR and lists one record per CDR3 protein. The table includes fewer than 400,000 distinct CDR3 sequences, 18% detected once. The sample was peripheral blood mononuclear cells (PBMCs), taken at new diagnosis, from a patient treated with antithyroid drugs. The receptors here all came from a female donor with Graves disease.

The chain employs TRBV10-3 and TRBJ2-7, with TRBD1 matching 7 bases. Per the germline V gene, CDR1 is ENHRY and CDR2 is SYGVKD. This CDR3 region has 14 residues. Trimming cost V 6 bases and J 4 bases; bases outside gene matches: 9. CDR3 bases: TGTGCCATCAGCCCCGGACAGGATGGATACGAGCAGTACTTC. It codes for CAISPGQDGYEQYF.

This clonotype was observed a few times. A much larger clone differs by one base, so this may be a read error. Since the CDR3 does not end with the conserved phenylalanine or tryptophan, this likely comes from a read error. The chain combines TRBV11-3 with TRBJ2-1; no reliable D call. The CDR3 runs to 16 residues. Germline V lookup: CDR1 SGHNT, CDR2 YENEEA. V was trimmed by 5 bases and J by 0 bases, leaving 14 bases between them. This chain's CDR3 is CASSPLGWSSYNEQFL. CDR3 sequence (DNA): TGTGCCAGCAGCCCCCTAGGCTGGAGCTCCTACAATGAGCAGTTCCTC.

This clonotype occurred many times. The chain carries TRBV25-1 and TRBJ2-4; 7 nucleotides line up with TRBD1. The tail of the sequence fits TRBJ1-2 better, so the J call may be wrong. CDR1 MGHDK and CDR2 SYGVNS come from the germline V gene. This CDR3 has 16 residues. The DNA of the CDR3 is TGTGCCAGCAGTGAATTGACAGGGAGTCAAGGGGAAGGCTACACCTTC. This translates into CASSELTGSQGEGYTF.

In its sample, this clonotype was seen many times. The chain is built from TRBV5-6 and TRBJ2-1, with 8 positions matching TRBD1. The trim removed 4 bases at V and 0 bases at J, leaving 6 bases unmatched. The CDR3 runs 16 residues. Germline V gene sequence: CDR1 SGHDT, CDR2 YYEEEE. Written as DNA, the CDR3 is TGTGCCAGCAGCCGACAGGGGAACCCCTCCTACAATGAGCAGTTCTTC. Protein: CASSRQGNPSYNEQFF.

There are many counts of this clonotype. The chain uses TRBV30 and TRBJ2-6; D not certain. The V gene lost 6 bases and the J gene lost 0 bases, with 6 bases spanning the gap. This CDR3 has 13 residues. The germline V gene encodes CDR1 GTSNPN and CDR2 SVGIG (reference sequence). The CDR3 loop reads CACEASGANVLTF. For the CDR3, the DNA is TGTGCCTGTGAAGCCTCTGGGGCCAACGTCCTGACTTTC. Based on the CDR3 plus reference TRBV30 and TRBJ2-6, the full variable domain is SQTIHQWPATLVQPVGSPLSLECTVEGTSNPNLYWYRQAAGRGLQLLFYSVGIGQISSEVPQNLSASRPQDRQFILSSKKLLLSDSGFYLCACEASGANVLTFGAGSRLTVL.

Only a few counts were recorded for this clonotype. The chain combines TRBV27 with TRBJ1-3; D may be TRBD1 (5 bases). The CDR3 is made up of 16 amino acids. The germline CDR1 and CDR2 sequences are MNHEY and SMNVEV (reference sequence). Deletions cut 4 bases from V and 3 bases from J, with 16 bases between. The CDR3 nucleotides are TGTGCCAGCAGTTGGATCAGGGAAACAAGTGGAAACACCATATATTTT. Its protein product is CASSWIRETSGNTIYF.

At least ten counts were recorded for this clonotype. The genes are TRBV29-1 and TRBJ2-1, with 8 bases lining up with TRBD1. Trimming cost V 7 bases and J 6 bases; bases outside gene matches: 8. Germline V gene sequence: CDR1 SQVTM, CDR2 ANQGSEA. The CDR3 runs 13 residues. The CDR3 protein is CSGFGQGGNEQFF. The CDR3 DNA reads as TGCAGCGGCTTTGGACAGGGAGGCAATGAGCAGTTCTTC.

The chain is built from TRBV7-8 and TRBJ2-1; the D gene is possibly TRBD2 (5 bases). There are 15 residues in the CDR3. Germline V gives CDR1 SGHVS, CDR2 FQNEAQ. Trimming stripped 6 bases from V and 0 bases from J, with 12 bases between. The DNA of the CDR3 is TGTGCCAGCAGACTAACTAGGAGCTCCTACAATGAGCAGTTCTTC. It is translated as CASRLTRSSYNEQFF.

Notes on this clonotype: This may be a read error, as it is one base from a much larger clone. The CDR3 does not close with the conserved phenylalanine or tryptophan, likely indicating a read error. The V call is TRBV20-1, the J call TRBJ1-5, with D possibly matching TRBD1 (6 bases). The V end was cut by 6 bases, the J end by 4 bases, with 13 bases between. This CDR3 is 13 amino acids long. Germline V lookup: CDR1 DFQATT, CDR2 SNEGSKA (reference sequence). The CDR3 loop is CSAITGWNQPQHL. The CDR3 DNA reads as TGCAGTGCAATAACAGGGTGGAATCAGCCCCAGCATTTA.

CDR3: CATSNRVNQPQHF. The CDR3 region has the DNA TGTGCCACCAGCAACAGGGTCAATCAGCCCCAGCATTTT. The rearrangement links TRBV15 to TRBJ1-5; maybe TRBD1 (6 bases). Deletions cut 4 bases from V and 3 bases from J, with 7 bases between. The CDR3 loop spans 13 amino acids. Germline CDR1 reads LNHNV; CDR2 reads YYDKDF (reference sequence). Full variable domain (outside the CDR3, taken from reference TRBV15 and TRBJ1-5): DAMVIQNPRYQVTQFGKPVTLSCSQTLNHNVMYWYQQKSSQAPKLLFHYYDKDFNNEADTPDNFQSRRPNTSFCFLDIRSPGLGDTAMYLCATSNRVNQPQHFGDGTRLSIL.

This clonotype occurred many times. This chain joins TRBV11-2 and TRBJ2-1, with D tentatively TRBD1 (6 bases). This CDR3 is built from 16 residues. Germline assignment: CDR1 SGHAT and CDR2 FQNNGV. V lost 2 bases and J lost 5, with 16 bases in between. The CDR3, as DNA: TGTGCCAGCAGCTTAAGAAGACAGGTCAGGGACAATGAGCAGTTCTTC. This codes for CASSLRRQVRDNEQFF.

Ten or more counts support this clonotype. The chain joins TRBV5-1 to TRBJ1-3, with 9 nucleotides matching TRBD1. The CDR3 is 18 amino acids. V was clipped by 0 bases and J by 0 bases; unmatched bases: 7. CDR1 and CDR2 (germline): SGHRS, YFSETQ. CDR3 DNA: TGCGCCAGCAGCTTGGACGGGACAGGGCATTTCTCTGGAAACACCATATATTTT. Translating gives CASSLDGTGHFSGNTIYF.

This clonotype was detected ten times or more. The chain carries TRBV7-8 and TRBJ1-2; TRBD1 might be the D (6 bases). The germline V gene encodes CDR1 SGHVS and CDR2 FQNEAQ. The V end lost 2 bases, the J end lost 6 bases, and 10 bases lay between the germline ends. This CDR3 is 13 amino acids long. The CDR3 is CASSLNRVDGYTF. The CDR3 DNA reads as TGTGCCAGCAGCTTAAACAGGGTGGATGGCTACACCTTC. Using reference TRBV7-8 and TRBJ1-2 for the parts outside the CDR3, the full variable domain is GAGVSQSPRYKVAKRGQDVALRCDPISGHVSLFWYQQALGQGPEFLTYFQNEAQLDKSGLPSDRFFAERPEGSVSTLKIQRTQQEDSAVYLCASSLNRVDGYTFGSGTRLTVV.

This clonotype has ten or more counts. The rearrangement links TRBV20-1 to TRBJ2-1; possible D gene TRBD2, 6 bases. The germline gives CDR1 DFQATT, CDR2 SNEGSKA (reference sequence). V gave up 3 bases and J gave up 2 bases, with 11 bases separating them. The CDR3 consists of 14 residues. CDR3 DNA sequence: TGCAGTGCTAGTCGGGAGTGGGCCTACAATGAGCAGTTCTTC. It yields the protein CSASREWAYNEQFF.

The J gene is TRBJ2-7, the V gene TRBV28, with D possibly matching TRBD2 (6 bases). Germline assignment: CDR1 MDHEN and CDR2 SYDVKM. CDR3 size: 11 residues. V shed 5 bases and J shed 7 bases, with 9 bases lying between them. The CDR3 bases are TGTGCCAGCAGTACGGGGAGGGAGCAGTACTTC. Its translation is CASSTGREQYF.

This clonotype was detected ten times or more. The chain couples TRBV20-1 to TRBJ1-6, with a possible D match to TRBD1 (6 bases). Trimming shortened V by 6 bases and J by 6 bases, and 18 bases separated the two germline ends. Germline V CDR1 and CDR2: DFQATT, SNEGSKA (reference sequence). The CDR3 runs 15 residues. Here the CDR3 DNA reads TGCAGTGCCAGAACCTACAGGGACTCTAATTCACCCCTCCACTTT. Its protein product is CSARTYRDSNSPLHF.

This clonotype occurred many times. V and J are TRBV9 and TRBJ1-1; D gene unclear. The ends were cut back, 4 bases at V and 0 bases at J, with 13 bases in the middle. Per germline, CDR1 SGDLS and CDR2 YYNGEE. The CDR3 consists of 15 residues. The CDR3 sequence: CASSPLRGVNTEAFF. In nucleotides, the CDR3 is TGTGCCAGCAGCCCCCTCCGCGGAGTGAACACTGAAGCTTTCTTT.

At least ten counts were recorded for this clonotype. The rearrangement uses TRBV7-3 and TRBJ1-1; TRBD1 aligns across 8 bases. The germline V gene has CDR1 SGHTA and CDR2 FQGTGA. The V and J ends lost 5 bases and 5 bases, in that order; junction bases with no gene match: 7. CDR3 length equals 14 residues. For the CDR3, the DNA is TGTGCCAGCAGCGCGGACAGGGTCGGGACTGAAGCTTTCTTT. Protein product: CASSADRVGTEAFF.